These 3 T cell receptor beta chains originate from one sample sequenced in a study of graft-versus-host responses after intestinal transplantation. The method was immunoSEQ multiplex PCR; TCRdb's version includes in-frame clones alone and lacks a portion of them. The repertoire includes tens of thousands of clones, 70% to 90% of them detected once, and roughly 2.6% sits in the top ten. Their antigens are not known. Material: unstimulated CD8+ T cells sorted from spleen or lymph node cells, obtained before intestinal transplant. The receptors originated from a human donor who received an intestinal transplant.

The DNA for the CDR3 is TGTGCCATCGCCCCGTCTAGCGGGAAATATGAGCAGTACTTC. This translates into CAIAPSSGKYEQYF. The V gene is TRBV10-3, the J gene TRBJ2-7, with 9 nucleotides matching TRBD2. The CDR3 is 14 residues long. After removal of 8 bases from V and 7 bases from J, the junction contained 12 bases not matched to a gene. Germline V CDR1 and CDR2: ENHRY, SYGVKD.

The chain couples TRBV13 to TRBJ2-1; 11 nucleotides line up with TRBD2. V gave up 4 bases and J gave up 15 bases; unmatched junction bases: 14. Per germline, CDR1 PRHDT and CDR2 FYEKMQ (reference sequence). CDR3 length equals 15 residues. CDR3 in amino acids: CASSYERGSGGGWFF. The CDR3 DNA follows: TGTGCCAGCAGCTACGAGCGAGGTAGCGGGGGGGGCTGGTTCTTC.

The chain combines TRBV7-2 with TRBJ2-7; D perhaps matches TRBD2 (5 bases). Trimming removed 2 bases from V and 2 bases from J, with 13 bases in between. The germline gives CDR1 SGHTA, CDR2 FQGNSA. CDR3 length equals 15 residues. The CDR3 nucleotides read TGTGCCAGCAGCTTAAAGACCGGGATACCCTACGAGCAGTACTTC. Residues: CASSLKTGIPYEQYF.